The 21 T cell receptor beta chains presented below share a single source sample, sequenced in a study of blood T cells in healthy people across ages. With a J-beta primer mix and a sample-barcoded 5' primer, a second PCR ran roughly 7 to 11 cycles. TCRdb itself ran the 5' RACE reads through MiXCR, one entry per CDR3 protein. The repertoire holds approximately 1.5 million distinct CDR3 sequences, with roughly 32% as singletons. The specimen was blood. These receptors were collected from a woman aged 25 to 39 in good health.

This clonotype showed up just a few times. The rearrangement links TRBV3-1 to TRBJ2-3, with D possibly being TRBD2 (5 bases). This CDR3 is 16 amino acids long. Per germline, CDR1 LGHDT and CDR2 YNNKEL (reference sequence). The V end lost 3 bases, the J end lost 0 bases, and 13 bases lay between the germline ends. In nucleotides, the CDR3 is TGTGCCAGCAGCCATTCGGGGTTCTCTAGCACAGATACGCAGTATTTT. It is translated as CASSHSGFSSTDTQYF.

This clonotype was recorded a few times. This chain connects TRBV6-6 to TRBJ2-1, with a weak D call TRBD2 (6 bases). Trimming took off 4 bases at V and 5 bases at J, with 15 bases between the two ends. This CDR3 comprises 15 residues. The germline V gene encodes CDR1 MNHNY and CDR2 SVGAGI (reference sequence). The CDR3 DNA reads as TGTGCCAGCAGTTCCCGTGGAGGGAATAACAATGAGCAGTTCTTC. Encoded protein: CASSSRGGNNNEQFF.

The chain uses TRBV7-9 and TRBJ2-7; the D gene could be TRBD1 or TRBD2 (6 bases each). CDR1 and CDR2 (germline): SEHNR, FQNEAQ (reference sequence). Trimming removed 4 bases from V and 6 bases from J, with 16 bases in between. This CDR3 has 14 amino acids. The CDR3 sequence is CASSSPRGDCEQYF. The CDR3 DNA follows: TGTGCCAGCAGCTCCCCGAGGGGGGACTGCGAGCAGTACTTC.

This clonotype has more than one count but fewer than ten. The chain employs TRBV20-1 and TRBJ2-3, with 11 nucleotides matching TRBD2. The length of the CDR3 is 14 residues. Germline V lookup: CDR1 DFQATT, CDR2 SNEGSKA (reference sequence). V lost 5 bases to trimming and J lost 2 bases; unmatched junction nucleotides: 3. CDR3 coding DNA: TGCAGTGCTGCGGGACTAGCGGTCACAGATACGCAGTATTTT. This encodes CSAAGLAVTDTQYF.

The chain joins TRBV5-1 to TRBJ2-2, with 7 bases matching TRBD1. Germline V gives CDR1 SGHRS, CDR2 YFSETQ. The CDR3 has 14 amino acids. The ends lost 4 bases at V and 5 bases at J; junction bases unmatched: 5. CDR3 in amino acids: CASSEGQFTGELFF. CDR3 DNA sequence: TGCGCCAGCAGCGAGGGACAGTTTACCGGGGAGCTGTTTTTT.

V usage is TRBV5-1 and J usage is TRBJ1-1, with 7 positions matching TRBD1. The CDR3 is 19 amino acids. Germline V lookup: CDR1 SGHRS, CDR2 YFSETQ. The V gene end was trimmed by 3 bases and the J gene end by 5 bases; junction bases not matched to a gene: 22. DNA for the CDR3: TGCGCCAGCAGCTACCTAGCACGAGACAGGGAAGTAATCGGGACTGAAGCTTTCTTT. The encoded protein is CASSYLARDREVIGTEAFF.

This clonotype has more than one count but fewer than ten. The CDR3 reads CASSQVGTTSYEQYF. DNA of the CDR3: TGCGCCAGCAGCCAAGTGGGGACAACCTCCTACGAGCAGTACTTC. V is TRBV4-1 and J is TRBJ2-7; tentatively, D is TRBD1 (6 bases). CDR1 is MGHRA, CDR2 YSYEKL, per germline. The CDR3 totals 15 residues. V lost 1 base and J 0 bases, leaving 10 bases between the germline ends.

V and J are TRBV4-1 and TRBJ2-1; unclear D gene. This CDR3 is 12 amino acids long. Germline V gene lookup returns CDR1 MGHRA and CDR2 YSYEKL. With 0 bases removed from V and 9 bases from J, the gap between germline ends came to 6 bases. CDR3 in amino acids: CASSQDRTEQFF. Here the CDR3 DNA reads TGCGCCAGCAGCCAAGATCGAACTGAGCAGTTCTTC.

The sample holds a few counts of this clonotype. The rearrangement links TRBV7-2 to TRBJ1-4, with 8 bases identical to TRBD1. Germline trimming cut 3 bases from V and 8 bases from J; bases unmatched to any gene: 5. Germline CDR1 reads SGHTA; CDR2 reads FQGNSA. The CDR3 sequence is 14 residues long. CDR3 coding DNA: TGTGCCAGCAGCTTTCAGGGGGCAGGAGAAAAACTGTTTTTT. Its protein product is CASSFQGAGEKLFF.

This clonotype was detected a few times. The chain employs TRBV7-9 and TRBJ1-2; D might be TRBD1 (5 bases). V lost 6 bases and J lost 2, with 13 bases in between. The length of the CDR3 is 14 residues. Germline V gives CDR1 SEHNR, CDR2 FQNEAQ (reference sequence). Here the CDR3 reads CASRNTGANYGYTF. The DNA for the CDR3 is TGTGCCAGCAGAAATACCGGGGCCAACTATGGCTACACCTTC. Filled out from reference TRBV7-9 and TRBJ1-2, the complete variable domain reads DTGVSQNPRHKITKRGQNVTFRCDPISEHNRLYWYRQTLGQGPEFLTYFQNEAQLEKSRLLSDRFSAERPKGSFSTLEIQRTEQGDSAMYLCASRNTGANYGYTFGSGTRLTVV.

This clonotype has more than one count but fewer than ten. CDR3 amino acids: CASSLLVARESTDTQYF. DNA for the CDR3: TGTGCCAGCAGTCTTTTAGTGGCAAGAGAGAGCACAGATACGCAGTATTTT. This chain connects TRBV12-3 or TRBV12-4 to TRBJ2-3; no firm D call. This CDR3 spans 17 amino acids. Trimming pared 5 bases from V and 0 bases from J, leaving 18 bases between.

The chain recombines TRBV12-3 or TRBV12-4 with TRBJ1-2; a weak D match, TRBD1 (5 bases). Between the trimmed V and J ends, which lost 2 bases and 3 bases, there was a span of 7 bases. The CDR3 is made up of 13 amino acids. The CDR3 reads CASSLTGHYGYTF. The CDR3 DNA reads as TGTGCCAGCAGTTTAACAGGCCACTATGGCTACACCTTC.

This clonotype was found a few times. This sequence joins TRBV15 and TRBJ2-5; D gene ambiguous. The CDR3 spans 14 residues. The germline V and J ends were trimmed by 1 base and 5 bases, with 11 bases remaining between them. Per the germline V gene, CDR1 is LNHNV and CDR2 is YYDKDF (reference sequence). The CDR3 reads CATSRGRAGETQYF. For the CDR3, the DNA is TGTGCCACCAGCAGAGGACGGGCCGGGGAGACCCAGTACTTC.

This clonotype was seen a handful of times. V gene TRBV12-3 or TRBV12-4 combines with J gene TRBJ2-2; 7 nucleotides align to TRBD2. The CDR3 covers 15 residues. V lost 3 bases, J lost 6 bases, and 7 bases stayed unmatched. CDR3 loop: CASSLTGTTPGELFF. CDR3 in DNA: TGTGCCAGCAGTTTGACCGGGACTACCCCCGGGGAGCTGTTTTTT.

This clonotype has at least ten counts. The chain recombines TRBV20-1 with TRBJ1-1; unclear D gene. The V end lost 4 bases, the J end lost 0 bases, and 12 bases lay between the germline ends. Germline lookup yields CDR1 DFQATT and CDR2 SNEGSKA (reference sequence). The CDR3 is made up of 14 amino acids. The CDR3 nucleotides are TGCAGTGCTACTAGAGGCGGCGTGAACACTGAAGCTTTCTTT. This translates into CSATRGGVNTEAFF.

Comment on this clonotype: A junction end diverges from the germline sequence, so it may reflect a read error. The V and J genes are TRBV20-1 and TRBJ1-5; D gene unclear. This CDR3 is built from 14 residues. The germline CDR1 and CDR2 sequences are DFQATT and SNEGSKA (reference sequence). The CDR3 sequence is CGAWTGKGNQPQHF. CDR3 nucleotide sequence: TGCGGTGCTTGGACGGGAAAAGGCAATCAGCCCCAGCATTTT.

The chain joins TRBV3-1 to TRBJ1-2; a weak D match, TRBD1 (5 bases). In germline, CDR1 is LGHDT, CDR2 YNNKEL (reference sequence). Trimming removed 2 bases from V and 13 bases from J, with 14 bases in between. The CDR3 spans 12 residues. The CDR3 DNA reads TGTGCCAGCAGCCAACAGGGTTCAAGGGGCACCTTC. Residues: CASSQQGSRGTF.

This clonotype was detected only a few times. An end of the junction differs from the germline gene, which may be a read error. The J gene is TRBJ1-2, the V gene TRBV28; D is perhaps TRBD1 (6 bases). The CDR3 loop spans 19 amino acids. In germline, CDR1 is MDHEN, CDR2 SYDVKM. CDR3 nucleotides: TGTGCCTGCAGTTTACCGGGCGGCAGGGGAGATATTCAATCAAATGGCTACACCTTC. This sequence encodes CACSLPGGRGDIQSNGYTF.

The chain uses TRBV20-1 and TRBJ1-5, with D possibly being TRBD1 (6 bases). Looked up from germline, CDR1 is DFQATT and CDR2 is SNEGSKA (reference sequence). The CDR3 is 18 amino acids. The V and J ends lost 0 bases and 1 base respectively, with 19 bases between them. CDR3 region: CSARDGGAPTQSNQPQHF. In DNA form, the CDR3 reads TGCAGTGCTAGAGATGGGGGGGCGCCGACCCAAAGCAATCAGCCCCAGCATTTT.

V is TRBV7-8 and J is TRBJ2-1; 7 nucleotides line up with TRBD2. Germline trimming cut 2 bases from V and 8 bases from J; bases unmatched to any gene: 6. From germline, CDR1 is SGHVS and CDR2 FQNEAQ. The CDR3 runs 14 residues. CDR3 DNA sequence: TGTGCCAGCAGCTTACCTGCGGGGGACGATGAGCAGTTCTTC. Its translation: CASSLPAGDDEQFF.

V usage is TRBV20-1 and J usage is TRBJ1-4; no firm D call. Germline assignment: CDR1 DFQATT and CDR2 SNEGSKA (reference sequence). This CDR3 has 13 residues. V lost 3 bases to trimming and J lost 2 bases, with 7 bases between them. CDR3 bases: TGCAGTGCTAGCGGGAGGACTAATGAAAAACTGTTTTTT. Translation: CSASGRTNEKLFF.